The clone carrying this T cell receptor (beta chain) was found a few times. Its antigen is not known. This sample was included in a study of beta chain features in type 1 diabetes. Study in general: Across every sample, about 100 million sorted cells were examined in total.

General study results and limits: Since sequencing was performed on cDNA, cells with high TCR expression could be over-represented.

Purity exceeding 95% was reached by all sorted populations. CDR3 length equals 15 residues. The germline V gene encodes CDR1 SGHTA and CDR2 FQGNSA. Between the trimmed V and J ends, which lost 3 bases and 3 bases, there was a span of 11 bases. The entirety of the isolated RNA underwent reverse transcription, so expressed TCRB transcripts were sequenced. Using immunoSEQ multiplex PCR, the repertoire was profiled, and TCRdb retains in-frame clones only, with some absent. The top ten clones hold over 2% of a sample with 60,000 to 75,000 clones, approximately 62% of them seen once. Sequences were obtained from Tregs from blood. The clonotype was recovered from a woman aged 18-35 years in good health. This rearrangement joins TRBV7-2 to TRBJ2-2, with a tentative D call TRBD1 (5 bases). The chain's CDR3 is CASSFMTVYTGELFF. The CDR3 DNA reads TGTGCCAGCAGCTTTATGACAGTCTACACCGGGGAGCTGTTTTTT. The full variable domain, with the rest looked up from reference TRBV7-2 and TRBJ2-2, is GAGVSQSPSNKVTEKGKDVELRCDPISGHTALYWYRQSLGQGLEFLIYFQGNSAPDKSGLPSDRFSAERTGGSVSTLTIQRTQQEDSAVYLCASSFMTVYTGELFFGEGSRLTVL.